One T cell receptor (beta chain) is described in this entry. Germline loops: CDR1 SGHNT, CDR2 YYREEE (reference sequence). The CDR3 contains 15 residues. Between the trimmed V and J ends, which lost 1 base and 4 bases, there was a span of 14 bases. This specimen comes from a study of blood T cell repertoires in COVID-19. Background on the study: The samples span acute and convalescent COVID-19 from the United States, Italy and Spain. PBMCs, B-cell-depleted T cells, or T cells were the source of the cDNA or gDNA that made up the material.

The authors' processing: Cell counts per sample came from amplifying reference gene primers. This table comes from immunoSEQ multiplex PCR, and its TCRdb copy is limited to in-frame clones, with some not included. That table supplies the V and J calls and clone size; D and trimming were determined from the DNA. The sample has under 200,000 clones, about 88% seen once. V and J are TRBV5-4 and TRBJ1-1, with TRBD1 as a possible D gene (6 bases). The sample was peripheral blood. This sequence was found in a man between 18 and 29 years old with active or convalescent COVID-19. In DNA, the CDR3 is TGTGCCAGCAGCTTGATGACTACAGGGATCACTGAAGCTTTCTTT. Translating gives CASSLMTTGITEAFF.